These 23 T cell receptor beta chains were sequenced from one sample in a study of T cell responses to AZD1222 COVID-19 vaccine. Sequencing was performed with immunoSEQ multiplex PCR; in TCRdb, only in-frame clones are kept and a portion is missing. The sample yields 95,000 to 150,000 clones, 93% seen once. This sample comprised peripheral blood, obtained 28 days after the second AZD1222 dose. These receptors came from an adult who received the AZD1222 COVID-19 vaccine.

The CDR3: CASSPVGTGELFF. CDR3 coding DNA: TGTGCCAGCAGCCCCGTTGGGACCGGGGAGCTGTTTTTT. The genes are TRBV9 and TRBJ2-2; no clear D gene. Germline V gene lookup returns CDR1 SGDLS and CDR2 YYNGEE. This CDR3 has 13 amino acids. V gave up 4 bases and J gave up 5 bases, with 9 bases separating them.

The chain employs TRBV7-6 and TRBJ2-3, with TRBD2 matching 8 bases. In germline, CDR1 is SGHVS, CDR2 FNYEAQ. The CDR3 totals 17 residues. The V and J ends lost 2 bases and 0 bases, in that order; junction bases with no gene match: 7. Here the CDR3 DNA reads TGTGCCAGCAGCTTATCTCGAGCGGGAGAGAGCACAGATACGCAGTATTTT. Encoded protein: CASSLSRAGESTDTQYF.

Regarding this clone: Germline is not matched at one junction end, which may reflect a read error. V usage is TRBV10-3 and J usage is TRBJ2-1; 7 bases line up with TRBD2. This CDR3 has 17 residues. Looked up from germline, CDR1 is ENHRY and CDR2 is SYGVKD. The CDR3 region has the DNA TGTGCCATCAGTGAGTCGATGAGCGGGGCCTCCAACAATGAGCAGTTCTTC. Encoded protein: CAISESMSGASNNEQFF.

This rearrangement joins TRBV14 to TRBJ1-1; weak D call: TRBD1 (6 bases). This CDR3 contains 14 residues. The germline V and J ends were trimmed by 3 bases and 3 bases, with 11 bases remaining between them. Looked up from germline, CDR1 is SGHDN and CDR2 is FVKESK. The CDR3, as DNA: TGTGCCAGCAGCCATGGACAGATGTACACTGAAGCTTTCTTT. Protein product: CASSHGQMYTEAFF.

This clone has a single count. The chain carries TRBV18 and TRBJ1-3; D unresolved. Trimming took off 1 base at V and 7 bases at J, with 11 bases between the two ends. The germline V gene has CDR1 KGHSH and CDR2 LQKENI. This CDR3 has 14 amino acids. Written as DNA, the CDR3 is TGTGCCAGCTCACCACGTTCAGACATGAACACCATATATTTT. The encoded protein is CASSPRSDMNTIYF.

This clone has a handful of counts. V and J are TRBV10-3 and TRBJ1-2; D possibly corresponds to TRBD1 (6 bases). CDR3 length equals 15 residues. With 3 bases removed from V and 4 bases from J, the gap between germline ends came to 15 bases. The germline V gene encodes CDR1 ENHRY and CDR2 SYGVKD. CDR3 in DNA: TGTGCCATCAGTGATCAGGGGCGGAGGGGCTATGGCTACACCTTC. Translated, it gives CAISDQGRRGYGYTF.

CDR3 in amino acids: CASSLGPRLAGGSPYEQYF. The CDR3 bases are TGTGCCAGCAGCTTAGGTCCCCGACTAGCGGGGGGATCACCTTACGAGCAGTACTTC. This chain connects TRBV7-2 to TRBJ2-7, with TRBD2 matching over 13 bases. Losses at the gene ends were 1 base for V and 4 bases for J; bases not matched to a gene: 13. This CDR3 has 19 residues. Germline-derived CDR1 and CDR2 are SGHTA and FQGNSA.

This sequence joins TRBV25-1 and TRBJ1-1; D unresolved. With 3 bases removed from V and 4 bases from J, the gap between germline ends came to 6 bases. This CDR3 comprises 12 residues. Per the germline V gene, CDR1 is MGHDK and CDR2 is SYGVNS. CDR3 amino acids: CASSDGFTEAFF. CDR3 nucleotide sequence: TGTGCCAGCAGTGATGGATTCACTGAAGCTTTCTTT.

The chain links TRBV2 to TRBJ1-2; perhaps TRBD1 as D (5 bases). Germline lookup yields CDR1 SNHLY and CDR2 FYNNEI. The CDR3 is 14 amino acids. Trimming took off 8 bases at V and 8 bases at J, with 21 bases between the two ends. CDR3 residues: CASGSFVQGMGYTF. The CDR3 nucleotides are TGTGCCAGCGGTTCCTTTGTCCAGGGAATGGGCTACACCTTC.

The CDR3 DNA reads as TGTGCCAGCAGCTTAAGAGGGGGCTCCTACAATGAGCAGTTCTTC. Translated: CASSLRGGSYNEQFF. The chain is built from TRBV7-9 and TRBJ2-1; TRBD1 might be the D (6 bases). From germline, CDR1 is SEHNR and CDR2 FQNEAQ (reference sequence). V was trimmed by 2 bases and J by 0 bases, leaving 8 bases between them. This CDR3 has 15 residues. Together with reference TRBV7-9 and TRBJ2-1, the CDR3 gives the full variable domain: DTGVSQNPRHKITKRGQNVTFRCDPISEHNRLYWYRQTLGQGPEFLTYFQNEAQLEKSRLLSDRFSAERPKGSFSTLEIQRTEQGDSAMYLCASSLRGGSYNEQFFGPGTRLTVL.

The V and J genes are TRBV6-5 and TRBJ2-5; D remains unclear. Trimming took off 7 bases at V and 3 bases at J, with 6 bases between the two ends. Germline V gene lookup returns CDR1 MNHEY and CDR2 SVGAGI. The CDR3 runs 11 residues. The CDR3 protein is CASTAEETQYF. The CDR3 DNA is TGTGCCAGCACCGCGGAAGAGACCCAGTACTTC.

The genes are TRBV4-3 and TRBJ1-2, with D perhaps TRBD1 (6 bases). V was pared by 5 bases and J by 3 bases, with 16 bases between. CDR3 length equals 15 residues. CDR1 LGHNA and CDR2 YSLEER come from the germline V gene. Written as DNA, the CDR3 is TGCGCCAGCAGCGTTGGGAAGGGGGAATACTATGGCTACACCTTC. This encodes CASSVGKGEYYGYTF.

CDR3 DNA: TGTGCCAGCAGGGGTCACACGGGTGGCACTGAAGCTTTCTTT. This translates into CASRGHTGGTEAFF. V usage is TRBV6-5 and J usage is TRBJ1-1; D is ambiguous. The V end was cut by 6 bases, the J end by 4 bases, with 15 bases between. Germline loops: CDR1 MNHEY, CDR2 SVGAGI. The CDR3 is made up of 14 amino acids.

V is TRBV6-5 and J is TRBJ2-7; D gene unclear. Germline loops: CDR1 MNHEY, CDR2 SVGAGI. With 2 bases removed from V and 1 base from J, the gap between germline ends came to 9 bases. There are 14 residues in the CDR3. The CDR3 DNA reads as TGTGCCAGCAGTTACGGGCTAGTGTCCTACGAGCAGTACTTC. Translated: CASSYGLVSYEQYF.

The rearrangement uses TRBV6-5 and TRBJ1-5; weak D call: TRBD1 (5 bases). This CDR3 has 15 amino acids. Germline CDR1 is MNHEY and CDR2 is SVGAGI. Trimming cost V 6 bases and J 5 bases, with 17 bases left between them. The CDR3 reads CASSGTGEGHQPQHF. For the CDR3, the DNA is TGTGCCAGCAGCGGGACCGGGGAGGGCCATCAGCCCCAGCATTTT.

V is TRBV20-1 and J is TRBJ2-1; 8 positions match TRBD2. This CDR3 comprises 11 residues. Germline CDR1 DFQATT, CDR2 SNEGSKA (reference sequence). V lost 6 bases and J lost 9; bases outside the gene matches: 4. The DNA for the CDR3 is TGCAGTGCCAAGCGGGGGCTTGAGCAGTTCTTC. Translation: CSAKRGLEQFF.

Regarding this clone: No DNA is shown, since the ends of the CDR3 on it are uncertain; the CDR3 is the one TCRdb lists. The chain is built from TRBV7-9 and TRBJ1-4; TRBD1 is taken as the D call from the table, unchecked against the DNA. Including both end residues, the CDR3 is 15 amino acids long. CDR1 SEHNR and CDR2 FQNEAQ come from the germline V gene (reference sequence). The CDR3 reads CASSFSGQGYEKLFF.

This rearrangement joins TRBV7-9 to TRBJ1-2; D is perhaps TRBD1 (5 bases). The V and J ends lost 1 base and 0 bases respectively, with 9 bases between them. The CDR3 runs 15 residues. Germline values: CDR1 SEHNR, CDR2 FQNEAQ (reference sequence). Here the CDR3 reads CASSLDGGSNYGYTF. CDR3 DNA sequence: TGTGCCAGCAGCTTAGATGGGGGTTCTAACTATGGCTACACCTTC.

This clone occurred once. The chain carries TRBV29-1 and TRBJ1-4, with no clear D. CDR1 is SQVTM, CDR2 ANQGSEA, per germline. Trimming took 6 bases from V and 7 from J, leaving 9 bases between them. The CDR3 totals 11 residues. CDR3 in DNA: TGCAGCGTGGGAAACCCTGAAAAACTGTTTTTT. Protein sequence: CSVGNPEKLFF.

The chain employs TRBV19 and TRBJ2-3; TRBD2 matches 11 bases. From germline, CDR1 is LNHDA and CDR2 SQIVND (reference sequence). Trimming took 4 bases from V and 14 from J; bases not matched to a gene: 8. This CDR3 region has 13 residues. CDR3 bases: TGTGCCAGTAGTACACTAGCGGGAGTCTATCGGTATTTT. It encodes CASSTLAGVYRYF.

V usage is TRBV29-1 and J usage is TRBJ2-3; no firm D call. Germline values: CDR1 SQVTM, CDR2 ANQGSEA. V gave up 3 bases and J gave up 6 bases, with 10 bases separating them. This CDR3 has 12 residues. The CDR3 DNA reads TGCAGCGTTGATCTTGGCCCGGATACGCAGTATTTT. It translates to CSVDLGPDTQYF.

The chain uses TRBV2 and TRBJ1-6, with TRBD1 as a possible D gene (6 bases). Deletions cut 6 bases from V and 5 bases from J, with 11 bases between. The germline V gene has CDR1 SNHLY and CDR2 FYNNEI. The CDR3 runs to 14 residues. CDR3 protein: CASRQGTHNSPLHF. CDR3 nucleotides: TGTGCCAGCAGACAGGGTACCCATAATTCACCCCTCCACTTT.

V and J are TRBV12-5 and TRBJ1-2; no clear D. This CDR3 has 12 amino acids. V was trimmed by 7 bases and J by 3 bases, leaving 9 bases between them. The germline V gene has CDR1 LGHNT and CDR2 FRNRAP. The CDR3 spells CASAPAHYGYTF. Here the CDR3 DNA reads TGTGCTAGTGCCCCTGCGCACTATGGCTACACCTTC. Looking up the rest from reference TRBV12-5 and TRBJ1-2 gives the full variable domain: DARVTQTPRHKVTEMGQEVTMRCQPILGHNTVFWYRQTMMQGLELLAYFRNRAPLDDSGMPKDRFSAEMPDATLATLKIQPSEPRDSAVYFCASAPAHYGYTFGSGTRLTVV.